The 3 T cell receptor beta chains reported below all come from one sample, sequenced in a study of T cell repertoires in cytomegalovirus infection. One entry per CDR3 protein results from TCRdb running MiXCR on the reads. The repertoire holds approximately 150,000 distinct CDR3 sequences, with about a fifth as singletons. These receptors have no known antigen. This material consisted of CD8+ T cells from cultured PBMCs, taken from culture after CMV antigen stimulation. All receptors derive from a human donor in good health (CMV status not recorded). Some clones in this sample may be carry-over from other donors' samples.

This clonotype has at least ten counts. The V gene is TRBV12-3 or TRBV12-4, the J gene TRBJ1-1; unclear D gene. There are 14 residues in the CDR3. Trimming removed 7 bases from V and 6 bases from J, with 18 bases in between. This CDR3 reads CASTDTRDGAEAFF. Written as DNA, the CDR3 is TGTGCCAGCACCGACACCCGTGATGGGGCTGAAGCTTTCTTT.

This chain links TRBV28 with TRBJ1-1; D possibly corresponds to TRBD1 (5 bases). Trimming removed 3 bases from V and 4 bases from J, with 9 bases in between. The germline V gene has CDR1 MDHEN and CDR2 SYDVKM. This CDR3 spans 13 amino acids. The CDR3 sequence: CASSFRVSTEAFF. For the CDR3, the DNA is TGTGCCAGCAGTTTCAGGGTTAGCACTGAAGCTTTCTTT.

A remark on this clonotype: A much larger clone sits a single nucleotide away, making a read error possible. The V call is TRBV3-1, the J call TRBJ2-7; D may correspond to TRBD1 or TRBD2 (5 bases each). Germline V gives CDR1 LGHDT, CDR2 YNNKEL (reference sequence). The CDR3 length is 14 residues. The CDR3: CASSQRGVGNEQHF. Written as DNA, the CDR3 is TGTGCCAGCAGTCAGCGAGGGGTCGGGAACGAGCAGCACTTC.